These 12 T cell receptor beta chains came from one sample sequenced in a study of blood T cells in healthy people across ages. Primers used in a second PCR of roughly 6 to 12 cycles were a sample-barcoded 5' primer and a J-beta primer mix. Via MiXCR, TCRdb re-called the 5' RACE reads, giving one row per CDR3 protein. The sample contains roughly 1.6 million distinct CDR3 sequences, 34% of which appear only once. The specimen was blood. The origin of the receptors is a woman aged 25-40 years in good health.

For this clonotype: Since a much larger clone is just one base distant, this may be a read error. The chain combines TRBV7-3 with TRBJ2-3; the match to TRBD2 covers 10 bases. The germline gives CDR1 SGHTA, CDR2 FQGTGA. CDR3 length: 13 amino acids. The CDR3, as DNA: TGTACCAGCAGCTTACTAGCGGGGGATACGCAGTATTTT. It yields the protein CTSSLLAGDTQYF.

Note on this clonotype: The CDR3 end shows no conserved phenylalanine or tryptophan, and so a read error is likely. This chain connects TRBV4-1 to TRBJ2-3; no clear D gene. Germline V gene lookup returns CDR1 MGHRA and CDR2 YSYEKL. This CDR3 is 14 amino acids long. CDR3 region: CASSQPRSRDTQYL. The CDR3, as DNA: TGTGCCAGCAGCCAACCCAGATCCCGTGATACGCAGTATCTT.

This clonotype was observed a few times. CDR3 amino acids: CASSVEGGLYNEQFF. The CDR3 DNA is TGTGCCAGCAGTGTTGAGGGGGGACTCTACAATGAGCAGTTCTTC. This chain uses TRBV6-1 with TRBJ2-1; D may be TRBD1 or TRBD2 (6 bases each). V shed 4 bases and J shed 3 bases, with 13 bases lying between them. Germline V CDR1 and CDR2: MNHNS, SASEGT. The CDR3 runs 15 residues.

This clonotype was counted a few times. The V call is TRBV28, the J call TRBJ2-2; no clear D gene. The CDR3 is 14 amino acids. Germline CDR1 and CDR2: MDHEN and SYDVKM. V shed 6 bases and J shed 2 bases, with 10 bases lying between them. The chain's CDR3 is CASRAPINTGELFF. The CDR3 region has the DNA TGTGCCAGCAGAGCCCCTATTAACACCGGGGAGCTGTTTTTT.

This clonotype has only one observation. The DNA for the CDR3 is TGTGCCAGCAGTCCCCGGGCGGGAGGGTTCCCCTACGAGCAGTACTTC. Amino acids: CASSPRAGGFPYEQYF. The chain combines TRBV12-3 or TRBV12-4 with TRBJ2-7; TRBD2 matches at 9 bases. This CDR3 has 16 residues. V shed 5 bases, J shed 2 bases, and the junction held 10 bases outside the gene matches.

This sequence joins TRBV7-8 and TRBJ2-5; the D gene is possibly TRBD2 (6 bases). The J call is doubtful: the DNA matches TRBJ2-7 better. Germline V gene data show CDR1 as SGHVS and CDR2 as FQNEAQ. CDR3 length: 13 residues. The CDR3 sequence is CASSVGLPYEQYF. The CDR3, as DNA: TGTGCCAGCAGCGTGGGACTTCCCTACGAGCAGTACTTC.

This chain links TRBV11-2 with TRBJ2-2, with D perhaps TRBD2 (6 bases). This CDR3 has 16 amino acids. Germline CDR1 is SGHAT and CDR2 is FQNNGV. The ends were cut back, 4 bases at V and 4 bases at J, with 16 bases in the middle. The CDR3 DNA reads TGTGCCAGCAGCTGGGGGACTGGGGGACGCACCGGGGAGCTGTTTTTT. Protein: CASSWGTGGRTGELFF.

This chain links TRBV20-1 with TRBJ1-5; D is undetermined. Between the trimmed V and J ends, which lost 0 bases and 1 base, there was a span of 4 bases. The CDR3 runs 13 residues. CDR1 and CDR2 from the germline V gene are DFQATT and SNEGSKA (reference sequence). CDR3 residues: CSAREQSNQPQHF. The CDR3 nucleotides read TGCAGTGCTAGAGAGCAGAGCAATCAGCCCCAGCATTTT.

Only a few counts were recorded for this clonotype. The rearrangement joins TRBV6-1 to TRBJ1-2, with TRBD1 matching 7 bases. CDR1 is MNHNS, CDR2 SASEGT, per germline. This CDR3 is 14 amino acids long. Germline trimming cut 8 bases from V and 4 bases from J; bases unmatched to any gene: 10. The CDR3 bases are TGTGCCAGCGGGGGACAGCCGGATAGCTATGGCTACACCTTC. Amino acid sequence: CASGGQPDSYGYTF.

This clonotype has more than one count but fewer than ten. The genes are TRBV7-2 and TRBJ1-5; tentative D call: TRBD1 (6 bases). The CDR3 has 15 amino acids. V was trimmed by 5 bases and J by 3 bases, leaving 14 bases between them. Per the germline V gene, CDR1 is SGHTA and CDR2 is FQGNSA. The CDR3 DNA reads TGTGCCAGCAGCCTACTCCAGGGGAACAATCAGCCCCAGCATTTT. It specifies CASSLLQGNNQPQHF.

V is TRBV15 and J is TRBJ2-3; possible D gene TRBD1, 5 bases. The CDR3 is 17 residues long. CDR1 and CDR2 (germline): LNHNV, YYDKDF (reference sequence). The ends were cut back, 0 bases at V and 6 bases at J, with 19 bases in the middle. Written as DNA, the CDR3 is TGTGCCACCAGCAGAGATTTAGGGGTGGCGGTTCGGGATACGCAGTATTTT. This sequence encodes CATSRDLGVAVRDTQYF.

This clonotype was counted once. The rearrangement links TRBV6-5 to TRBJ2-7; D is ambiguous. Trimming cost V 0 bases and J 2 bases, with 8 bases left between them. This CDR3 has 14 amino acids. Germline V lookup: CDR1 MNHEY, CDR2 SVGAGI. Here the CDR3 DNA reads TGTGCCAGCAGTTACTCTGCCACCCCCTACGAGCAGTACTTC. Amino acid sequence: CASSYSATPYEQYF.